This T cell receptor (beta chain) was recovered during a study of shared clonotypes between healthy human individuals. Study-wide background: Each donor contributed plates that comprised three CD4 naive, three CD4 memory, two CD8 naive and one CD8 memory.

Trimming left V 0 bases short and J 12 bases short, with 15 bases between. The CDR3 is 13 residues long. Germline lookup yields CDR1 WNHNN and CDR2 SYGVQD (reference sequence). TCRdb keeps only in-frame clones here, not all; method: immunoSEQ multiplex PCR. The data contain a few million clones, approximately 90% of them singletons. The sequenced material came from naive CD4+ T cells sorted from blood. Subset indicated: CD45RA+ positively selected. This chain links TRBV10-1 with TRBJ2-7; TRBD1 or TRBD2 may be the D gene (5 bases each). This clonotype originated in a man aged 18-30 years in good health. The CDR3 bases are TGCGCCAGCAGTGAGTCACGGGGCGGGTATGGGTACTTC. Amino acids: CASSESRGGYGYF.